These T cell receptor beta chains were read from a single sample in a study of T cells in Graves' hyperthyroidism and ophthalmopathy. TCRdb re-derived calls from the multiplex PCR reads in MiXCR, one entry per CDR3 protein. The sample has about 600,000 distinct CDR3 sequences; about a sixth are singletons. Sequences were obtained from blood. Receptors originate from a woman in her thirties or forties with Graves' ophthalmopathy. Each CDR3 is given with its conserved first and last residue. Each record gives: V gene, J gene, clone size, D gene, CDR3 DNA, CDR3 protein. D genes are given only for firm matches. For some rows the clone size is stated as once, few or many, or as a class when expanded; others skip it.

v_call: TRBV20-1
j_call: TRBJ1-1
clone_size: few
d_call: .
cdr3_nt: TGCAGTGCCTCGAGTGGGACTGAAGCTTTCTTT
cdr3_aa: CSASSGTEAFF

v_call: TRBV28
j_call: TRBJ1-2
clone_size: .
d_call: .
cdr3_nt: TGTGCCAGCAGTTTAGTGGGACGGTACTATGGCTACACCTTC
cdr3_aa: CASSLVGRYYGYTF

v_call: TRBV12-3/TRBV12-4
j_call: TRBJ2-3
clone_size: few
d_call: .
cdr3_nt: TGTGCCAGCAGTACACGACAGGGCACAGATACGCAGTATTTT
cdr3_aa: CASSTRQGTDTQYF

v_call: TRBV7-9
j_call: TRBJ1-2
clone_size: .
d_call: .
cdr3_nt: TGTGCCAGCAGCCGAACCCGGACCAGTGGCTACACCTTC
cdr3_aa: CASSRTRTSGYTF

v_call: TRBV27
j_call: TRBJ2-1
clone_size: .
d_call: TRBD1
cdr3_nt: TGTGCCAGCTACCCCCAGGACAGGGACAATGAGCAGTTCTTC
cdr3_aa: CASYPQDRDNEQFF

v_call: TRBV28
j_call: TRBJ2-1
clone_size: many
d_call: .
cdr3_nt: TGTGCCAGCAGTTTGCCGCGGGGTTCGTACAATGAGCAGTTCTTC
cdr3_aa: CASSLPRGSYNEQFF

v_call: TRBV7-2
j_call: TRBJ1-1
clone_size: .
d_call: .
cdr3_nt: TGTGCCAGCAGCTTAAGCCCCCATGTGGGCACTGAAGCTTTCTTT
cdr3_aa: CASSLSPHVGTEAFF

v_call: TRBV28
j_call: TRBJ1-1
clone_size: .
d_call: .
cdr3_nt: TGTGCCAGCAGTTCACCGGGACACAACACTGAAGCTTTCTTT
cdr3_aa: CASSSPGHNTEAFF

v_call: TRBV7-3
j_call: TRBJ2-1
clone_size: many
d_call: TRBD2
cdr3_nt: TGTGCCAGCAGCTTAAGCCCGGGAGGTCTCAATGAGCAGTTCTTC
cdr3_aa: CASSLSPGGLNEQFF

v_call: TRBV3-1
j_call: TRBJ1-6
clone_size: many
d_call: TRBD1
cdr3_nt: TGTGCCAGCAGCCAAGTGGCCAGGGGGCTTTCACCCCTCCACTTT
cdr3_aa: CASSQVARGLSPLHF